The 27 T cell receptor beta chains given below trace back to one sample, sequenced in a study of response to subunit inactivated influenza vaccine. MiXCR was run by TCRdb on the RT-PCR reads, yielding one entry per CDR3 protein. The data show about 540,000 distinct CDR3 sequences, 20% to 25% seen once. These data also featured in a second study, about T cells expressing NK-cell markers. According to that study: Scientists made TCR beta cDNA using 5'RACE template switching with UMIs.

This material consisted of CD4+ T cells sorted from PBMCs, taken roughly 12 days after vaccination. These receptors all stem from a man aged 45-65 years who received an inactivated influenza vaccine.

This clonotype has ten or more counts. The J gene is TRBJ2-1, the V gene TRBV20-1; D is perhaps TRBD1 (6 bases). The CDR3 covers 15 residues. From germline, CDR1 is DFQATT and CDR2 SNEGSKA (reference sequence). V was cut by 1 base and J by 2 bases, with 12 bases left in between. The CDR3 spells CSARAGTRAYNEQFF. CDR3 DNA: TGCAGTGCTAGAGCCGGGACACGCGCCTACAATGAGCAGTTCTTC.

This clonotype showed up just a few times. The chain links TRBV11-2 to TRBJ2-1, with 7 bases matching TRBD2. The V segment lost 1 base and the J segment 7 bases; nucleotides outside the gene matches: 10. This CDR3 spans 16 amino acids. Germline V CDR1 and CDR2: SGHAT, FQNNGV. CDR3 nucleotide sequence: TGTGCCAGCAGCTTAGTACTTGGGGGGAGGGGTAATGAGCAGTTCTTC. This sequence encodes CASSLVLGGRGNEQFF.

The chain combines TRBV28 with TRBJ1-2; D uncertain. This CDR3 contains 12 residues. Germline V gene lookup returns CDR1 MDHEN and CDR2 SYDVKM. With 10 bases removed from V and 5 bases from J, the gap between germline ends came to 14 bases. The CDR3 DNA reads as TGTGCCACCTACTGGGTGGGGTATGGCTACACCTTC. It specifies CATYWVGYGYTF.

The chain carries TRBV5-1 and TRBJ2-1; 7 bases agree with TRBD2. The length of the CDR3 is 16 residues. V was clipped by 0 bases and J by 5 bases; unmatched bases: 8. Germline values: CDR1 SGHRS, CDR2 YFSETQ. Written as DNA, the CDR3 is TGCGCCAGCAGCTTGGGTGCGGGAGCTAGCAACAATGAGCAGTTCTTC. Its protein is CASSLGAGASNNEQFF. The variable domain in full, completed from reference TRBV5-1 and TRBJ2-1, reads KAGVTQTPRYLIKTRGQQVTLSCSPISGHRSVSWYQQTPGQGLQFLFEYFSETQRNKGNFPGRFSGRQFSNSRSEMNVSTLELGDSALYLCASSLGAGASNNEQFFGPGTRLTVL.

The rearrangement links TRBV6-5 to TRBJ1-4; perhaps TRBD1 as D (6 bases). CDR1 is MNHEY, CDR2 SVGAGI, per germline. The V gene lost 0 bases and the J gene lost 7 bases, with 12 bases spanning the gap. CDR3 length equals 15 residues. CDR3 coding DNA: TGTGCCAGCAGTTACTCTTACAGGGCCGGTGAAAAACTGTTTTTT. It yields the protein CASSYSYRAGEKLFF.

The chain couples TRBV7-2 to TRBJ2-7; 7 nucleotides line up with TRBD2. V lost 5 bases and J lost 3; bases outside the gene matches: 4. Per germline, CDR1 SGHTA and CDR2 FQGNSA. The CDR3 sequence is 13 residues long. CDR3 nucleotides: TGTGCCAGCAGCCGGCGGGGGAACTACGAGCAGTACTTC. As protein: CASSRRGNYEQYF.

This sequence joins TRBV3-1 and TRBJ2-1; D might be TRBD2 (6 bases). This CDR3 has 15 amino acids. Trimming removed 4 bases from V and 5 bases from J, with 15 bases in between. Germline V CDR1 and CDR2: LGHDT, YNNKEL (reference sequence). The CDR3 protein is CASSLSSARHNEQFF. In DNA, the CDR3 is TGTGCCAGCAGCCTCTCTAGCGCGCGTCACAATGAGCAGTTCTTC.

CDR3 residues: CASSLGQGLGVDEQFF. The CDR3 nucleotides read TGTGCCAGCAGCTTGGGTCAGGGGTTAGGTGTCGATGAGCAGTTCTTC. The rearrangement links TRBV5-5 to TRBJ2-1; the D gene is possibly TRBD1 (6 bases). The V end was cut by 0 bases, the J end by 8 bases, with 18 bases between. CDR1 is SGHKS, CDR2 YYEKEE, per germline (reference sequence). The CDR3 extends over 16 amino acids.

The J gene is TRBJ2-7, the V gene TRBV7-2; D is unclear. The germline CDR1 and CDR2 sequences are SGHTA and FQGNSA. V was cut by 5 bases and J by 1 base, with 12 bases left in between. CDR3 length: 14 residues. The CDR3 sequence: CASSNPGRSYEQYF. CDR3 bases: TGTGCCAGCAGCAACCCGGGCAGATCCTACGAGCAGTACTTC.

This clonotype appeared a few times. A much larger clone differs from this one at a single base, so this may be a read error. The V call is TRBV7-6, the J call TRBJ2-7; no firm D call. Germline V gene lookup returns CDR1 SGHVS and CDR2 FNYEAQ. V was pared by 1 base and J by 5 bases, with 3 bases between. The CDR3 contains 11 residues. The CDR3 protein is CASSLDNEQYF. Here the CDR3 DNA reads TGTGCCAGCAGCTTAGACAACGAGCAGTACTTC. Supplemented by reference TRBV7-6 and TRBJ2-7, the full variable domain reads GAGVSQSPRYKVTKRGQDVALRCDPISGHVSLYWYRQALGQGPEFLTYFNYEAQQDKSGLPNDRFSAERPEGSISTLTIQRTEQRDSAMYRCASSLDNEQYFGPGTRLTVT.

The chain has TRBV18 and TRBJ1-1; perhaps TRBD1 as D (6 bases). V was cut by 3 bases and J by 1 base, with 12 bases left in between. Looked up from germline, CDR1 is KGHSH and CDR2 is LQKENI. CDR3 length: 15 amino acids. CDR3 amino acids: CASSPLGGGNTEAFF. The CDR3 bases are TGTGCCAGCTCACCTTTGGGGGGCGGGAACACTGAAGCTTTCTTT. Supplemented by reference TRBV18 and TRBJ1-1, the full variable domain reads NAGVMQNPRHLVRRRGQEARLRCSPMKGHSHVYWYRQLPEEGLKFMVYLQKENIIDESGMPKERFSAEFPKEGPSILRIQQVVRGDSAAYFCASSPLGGGNTEAFFGQGTRLTVV.

This chain connects TRBV2 to TRBJ2-1; 7 bases align to TRBD1. CDR3 length: 14 amino acids. Germline assignment: CDR1 SNHLY and CDR2 FYNNEI. The V gene end was trimmed by 5 bases and the J gene end by 6 bases; junction bases not matched to a gene: 7. As DNA, the CDR3 is TGTGCCAGCAGTCGGGACAGTTCGGTCAATGAGCAGTTCTTC. Translated: CASSRDSSVNEQFF.

This chain joins TRBV20-1 and TRBJ2-7, with TRBD2 matching 8 bases. Germline loops: CDR1 DFQATT, CDR2 SNEGSKA (reference sequence). The CDR3 is 12 residues long. With 6 bases clipped from V and 2 bases from J, the junction kept 3 bases outside the gene matches. The CDR3 DNA reads as TGCAGTGCGCGGGGGGCCCCCTACGAGCAGTACTTC. Translating it yields CSARGAPYEQYF.

This clonotype came up a few times. The chain links TRBV20-1 to TRBJ2-7, with 7 bases that match TRBD2. V was clipped by 4 bases and J by 2 bases; unmatched bases: 8. The germline gives CDR1 DFQATT, CDR2 SNEGSKA (reference sequence). This CDR3 contains 14 residues. CDR3 region: CSANPLGGTYEQYF. The CDR3, as DNA: TGCAGTGCTAACCCCCTCGGGGGGACCTACGAGCAGTACTTC.

The genes are TRBV6-2 or TRBV6-3 and TRBJ2-1; weak D call: TRBD2 (6 bases). There are 14 residues in the CDR3. Deletions cut 6 bases from V and 2 bases from J, with 11 bases between. CDR1 and CDR2 from the germline V gene are MNHEY and SVGEGT. CDR3 residues: CASSPIAAYNEQFF. CDR3 sequence (DNA): TGTGCCAGCAGCCCGATAGCGGCCTACAATGAGCAGTTCTTC.

The rearrangement uses TRBV11-2 and TRBJ2-1; D is undetermined. The CDR3 is 15 amino acids. Between the trimmed V and J ends, which lost 1 base and 6 bases, there was a span of 13 bases. Germline loops: CDR1 SGHAT, CDR2 FQNNGV. The CDR3 is CASSLAIGSPNEQFF. Here the CDR3 DNA reads TGTGCCAGCAGCTTAGCCATCGGCAGCCCCAATGAGCAGTTCTTC.

The CDR3 coding sequence is TGTGCCAGCAGCTTTGCCCCGCCTACCGGGACAGGCGACAATGAGCAGTTCTTC. Its protein is CASSFAPPTGTGDNEQFF. The chain joins TRBV5-5 to TRBJ2-1; 8 bases are shared with TRBD1. The CDR3 spans 18 residues. CDR1 is SGHKS, CDR2 YYEKEE, per germline (reference sequence). The J segment lost 5 bases and the V segment lost 2 bases, leaving 15 bases of the junction unmatched.

The table lists this clonotype with a few counts. The rearrangement joins TRBV6-2 or TRBV6-3 to TRBJ2-3; 9 bases agree with TRBD2. Germline assignment: CDR1 MNHEY and CDR2 SVGEGT. V shed 0 bases and J 10 bases; nucleotides not matched to a gene: 5. The length of the CDR3 is 14 residues. CDR3 sequence (DNA): TGTGCCAGCAGTTACTCCGGCGGGACTAGCTCGCAGTATTTT. It yields the protein CASSYSGGTSSQYF.

V and J are TRBV20-1 and TRBJ2-5; D is ambiguous. Germline V lookup: CDR1 DFQATT, CDR2 SNEGSKA (reference sequence). V was clipped by 5 bases and J by 5 bases, with 9 bases between them. The CDR3 extends over 11 amino acids. Written as DNA, the CDR3 is TGCAGTGCTCTTGATTGGGAGACCCAGTACTTC. It codes for CSALDWETQYF.

Regarding this clonotype: As the CDR3 is not closed by the conserved phenylalanine or tryptophan, this likely results from a read error. This chain joins TRBV2 and TRBJ2-3; 10 bases map to TRBD1. The germline CDR1 and CDR2 sequences are SNHLY and FYNNEI. V shed 6 bases and J 2 bases; nucleotides not matched to a gene: 5. CDR3 length: 15 amino acids. The CDR3 coding sequence is TGTGCCAGCAGGCCGGGACAGGGGTTCACAGATACGCAGTATTTG. The encoded protein is CASRPGQGFTDTQYL.

The chain has TRBV7-2 and TRBJ2-5; D is possibly TRBD2 (5 bases). The CDR3 totals 15 residues. Germline CDR1 and CDR2: SGHTA and FQGNSA. V was shortened by 3 bases and J by 4 bases, with 15 bases between the two germline ends. The CDR3 bases are TGTGCCAGCAGCTTCCCCGTGGAGGAAACAGAGACCCAGTACTTC. Protein product: CASSFPVEETETQYF.

The CDR3 coding sequence is TGTGCCAGCAGTGAAGAGGGGAACACTGAAGCTTTCTTT. Translation: CASSEEGNTEAFF. This chain joins TRBV2 and TRBJ1-1; D is uncertain. This CDR3 contains 13 residues. Between the trimmed V and J ends, which lost 1 base and 1 base, there was a span of 4 bases. CDR1 is SNHLY and CDR2 is FYNNEI in the germline V gene.

The chain carries TRBV27 and TRBJ2-5, with a tentative D call TRBD1 (7 bases). The CDR3 extends over 16 amino acids. Germline V gene lookup returns CDR1 MNHEY and CDR2 SMNVEV (reference sequence). Trimming removed 3 bases at V and 2 bases at J, with 16 bases between. The CDR3 DNA is TGTGCCAGCAGTTTGAACGCCAGGGGGGTTCAAGAGACCCAGTACTTC. This encodes CASSLNARGVQETQYF.

This clonotype has just a few counts. The chain recombines TRBV20-1 with TRBJ1-1; no reliable D call. Germline V lookup: CDR1 DFQATT, CDR2 SNEGSKA (reference sequence). With 3 bases removed from V and 0 bases from J, the gap between germline ends came to 8 bases. The CDR3 is made up of 13 amino acids. The CDR3 DNA reads as TGCAGTGCTAGGGGCCGGTTGAACACTGAAGCTTTCTTT. Its protein is CSARGRLNTEAFF.

This clonotype was seen a few times. The V and J genes are TRBV23-1 and TRBJ2-7; weak D call: TRBD1 (6 bases). TRBV23-1 is designated an ORF whose function remains uncertain. Trimming removed 0 bases from V and 2 bases from J, with 11 bases in between. The length of the CDR3 is 15 residues. CDR3 bases: TGCGCCAGCAGTCAATCCGGGACAACTACCTACGAGCAGTACTTC. This translates into CASSQSGTTTYEQYF.

The chain carries TRBV10-3 and TRBJ2-1, with TRBD1 matching 10 bases. V shed 4 bases, J shed 7 bases, and the junction held 7 bases outside the gene matches. The CDR3 extends over 15 amino acids. In germline, CDR1 is ENHRY, CDR2 SYGVKD. This CDR3 reads CAISVGTGVTNEQFF. The CDR3 region has the DNA TGTGCCATCAGTGTTGGGACAGGGGTAACGAATGAGCAGTTCTTC.

Many counts were recorded for this clonotype. The J gene is TRBJ1-2, the V gene TRBV5-8, with a possible D match to TRBD1 (5 bases). In germline, CDR1 is SGHTS, CDR2 YDEGEE. Trimming shortened V by 4 bases and J by 5 bases, and 15 bases separated the two germline ends. There are 14 residues in the CDR3. The CDR3 sequence is CASSRPGLAYGYTF. CDR3 nucleotides: TGTGCCAGCAGCCGCCCGGGGCTAGCGTATGGCTACACCTTC.